This is a list of T cell receptor beta chains from one sample in a study of blood T cell repertoires in COVID-19. Only in-frame clones appear in the TCRdb table, and some are missing; sequencing was by immunoSEQ multiplex PCR. This table has under 150,000 clones, over 70% appearing once. What was sequenced was PBMCs or T cells enriched from blood (not recorded which). The receptors originated from a man between 50 and 59 years old in a cohort exposed to, infected with or recovered from COVID-19 (not recorded which). The CDR3 runs from the conserved cysteine through the conserved F or W. Each record gives: J gene, D gene, clone size, V gene, CDR3 DNA, CDR3 protein. D genes are given only for firm matches. Some rows have no size entry. The others give once, few or many, or a class for an expanded clone.

TRBJ1-2,TRBD1,NA,TRBV4-1,TGCGCCAGCAGCCAAGATCCCAGGGGGCTTACGGGGAGATACACCTTC,CASSQDPRGLTGRYTF
TRBJ1-1,TRBD1,NA,TRBV7-9,TGTGCCAGCAGCCGCAGGGGGCGGGTAAACACTGAAGCTTTCTTT,CASSRRGRVNTEAFF
TRBJ2-5,TRBD2,NA,TRBV24-1,TGTGCCACCAGTGGTCGGGGGACTAGCGGGCAAATCCAAGAGACCCAGTACTTC,CATSGRGTSGQIQETQYF
TRBJ1-2,NA,NA,TRBV12-2,TGTGCAAGTCGCTCCGCCACAGGGGGCCACCCCTCCTATGGCTACACCTTC,CASRSATGGHPSYGYTF
TRBJ1-1,TRBD1,NA,TRBV19,TGTGCCAGCCAAAGCCTGACAGGGATGAACACTGAAGCTTTCTTT,CASQSLTGMNTEAFF
TRBJ2-2,TRBD2,NA,TRBV9,TGTGCCAGCAGCGTAACTAGCGGAAACACCGGGGAGCTGTTTTTT,CASSVTSGNTGELFF
TRBJ2-4,NA,NA,TRBV15,TGTGCCACCAGCAGGGACAGCTTGACGGTTCTAGCCAAAAACATTCAGTACTTC,CATSRDSLTVLAKNIQYF
TRBJ1-1,TRBD1,NA,TRBV16,TGTGCCAGCAGCCAAAACAGGGGCAGTAGCACTGAAGCTTTCTTT,CASSQNRGSSTEAFF
TRBJ1-2,TRBD1,NA,TRBV15,TGTGCCACCAGCATGACGACAGGGGGGTTTGACTATGGCTACACCTTC,CATSMTTGGFDYGYTF
TRBJ2-5,TRBD1,NA,TRBV5-1,TGCGCCAGCAGCCCTGGACAGGTGAGGAAAGAGACCCAGTACTTC,CASSPGQVRKETQYF
TRBJ1-1,NA,NA,TRBV19,TGTGCCAGTACCTACTTATCGGGGGACACTGAAGCTTTCTTT,CASTYLSGDTEAFF
TRBJ2-7,NA,NA,TRBV7-9,TGTGCCAGCAGCTCGGGGATCTACGAGCAGTACTTC,CASSSGIYEQYF
TRBJ1-5,NA,NA,TRBV4-3,TGCGCCAGCAGCCAAGATTGGAGTGCCGATCAGCCCCAGCATTTT,CASSQDWSADQPQHF
TRBJ2-2,NA,NA,TRBV4-3,TGCGCCAGCAGCCAGGTACAGGGTTTGGGGGAGCTGTTTTTT,CASSQVQGLGELFF
TRBJ2-5,NA,NA,TRBV30,TGTGCCGGAGGGGGGGGCCTTGAGACCCAGTACTTC,CAGGGGLETQYF
TRBJ1-2,NA,once,TRBV27,TGTGCCAGCAGTTTACTAGGGGCTGACTATGGCTACACCTTC,CASSLLGADYGYTF
TRBJ1-1,NA,NA,TRBV12-3/TRBV12-4,TGTGCCAGCAGTTTGAGCGTGAACACTGAAGCTTTCTTT,CASSLSVNTEAFF
TRBJ2-7,TRBD2,NA,TRBV19,TGTGCCAGTAGTGTCATGGGGCGGGAGGCCTCCTACGAGCAGTACTTC,CASSVMGREASYEQYF
TRBJ1-4,NA,NA,TRBV7-9,TGTGCCAGCAGCTTACTGTTCGGGTTCCGTGGGGAAAAACTGTTTTTT,CASSLLFGFRGEKLFF
TRBJ1-1,TRBD1,NA,TRBV9,TGTGCCAGCAGCACTCCCGGGACAGGGGGCTGGAACACTGAAGCTTTCTTT,CASSTPGTGGWNTEAFF
TRBJ1-1,TRBD1,NA,TRBV7-9,TGTGCCAGCAGACGACAGGGGCGGAATGAAGCTTTCTTT,CASRRQGRNEAFF
TRBJ1-1,NA,NA,TRBV11-1,TGTGCCAGCTACAGCAGGGCGGGGACTGAAGCTTTCTTT,CASYSRAGTEAFF
TRBJ2-7,TRBD2,NA,TRBV7-2,TGTGCCAGCAGTTTTTCGCCTGGACTAGACGAGCAGTACTTC,CASSFSPGLDEQYF
TRBJ2-1,TRBD2,NA,TRBV27,TGTGCCAGCGGAACAGGACTAGTGGGTTCCAATGAGCAGTTCTTC,CASGTGLVGSNEQFF
TRBJ2-1,NA,once,TRBV7-8,TGTGCCAGCTCCTCTAAGTATGAGCAGTTCTTC,CASSSKYEQFF
TRBJ1-4,TRBD1,NA,TRBV9,TGTGCCAGCAGCGTAGGGGGGACAGGGCGGGAAAAACTGTTTTTT,CASSVGGTGREKLFF
TRBJ1-2,TRBD1,NA,TRBV5-4,TGTGCCAGCAGCCGGGACAGGGGGAATAGGGATGGCTACACCTTC,CASSRDRGNRDGYTF
TRBJ2-5,TRBD1,NA,TRBV13,TGTGCCAGCAGCACGGACAGGCAAGAGACCCAGTACTTC,CASSTDRQETQYF
TRBJ1-3,TRBD1,NA,TRBV30,TGTGCCTGGATTTCCGGGACAGGGGCTGGAAACACCATATATTTT,CAWISGTGAGNTIYF
TRBJ2-1,TRBD2,NA,TRBV5-1,TGCGCCAGCAGCGCTACTAGCGGGTCCTACAATGAGCAGTTCTTC,CASSATSGSYNEQFF
TRBJ1-5,NA,NA,TRBV6-6,TGTGCCAGCAGTTACTCCCAGGGGAAGAATCAGCCCCAGCATTTT,CASSYSQGKNQPQHF
TRBJ2-4,TRBD1,NA,TRBV5-1,TGCGCCAGCAGCTTGGGGCCGGGGACAGGGAAAGGTCACCAAAACATTCAGTACTTC,CASSLGPGTGKGHQNIQYF
TRBJ2-1,TRBD1,NA,TRBV12-3/TRBV12-4,TGTGCCAGCGGACAGGGGAATGAGCAGTTCTTC,CASGQGNEQFF
TRBJ1-2,NA,NA,TRBV7-2,TGTGCCAGCAGCTTAAGGTCTCGGCAGGGCTCCGGCTACACCTTC,CASSLRSRQGSGYTF
TRBJ2-7,NA,NA,TRBV7-9,TGTGCCAGCAGCTTAGCGCCAGGGGTCGAGCAGTACTTC,CASSLAPGVEQYF
TRBJ2-7,NA,NA,TRBV5-1,TGCGCCAGCGGAGATTCCGAGCAGTACTTC,CASGDSEQYF
TRBJ2-7,TRBD2,once,TRBV5-1,TGCGCCAGCAGCTTGGAATCTAGCGGGTACGAGCAGTACTTC,CASSLESSGYEQYF
TRBJ2-5,TRBD2,NA,TRBV24-1,TGTGCCACCAGCGCCGGGACTAGCGGGCAAGAGACCCAGTACTTC,CATSAGTSGQETQYF
TRBJ1-3,NA,NA,TRBV30,TGTGCCTGGAGTCCGGGACACCCTGGAAACACCATATATTTT,CAWSPGHPGNTIYF
TRBJ2-5,TRBD1,NA,TRBV19,TGTGCCAGTAGTCCCGACAGGGGGCTGAAGACCCAGTACTTC,CASSPDRGLKTQYF
TRBJ1-1,NA,NA,TRBV6-4,TGTGCCAGCAGGACGGGAGACACAATGAACACTGAAGCTTTCTTT,CASRTGDTMNTEAFF
TRBJ2-1,NA,NA,TRBV19,TGTGCCAGTAGTATAGAAAAGAGCTACAATGAGCAGTTCTTC,CASSIEKSYNEQFF
TRBJ2-7,TRBD2,NA,TRBV6-1,TGTGCCAGCAGTGCGCGACTAGCGGGAGTGGGCTACGAGCAGTACTTC,CASSARLAGVGYEQYF
TRBJ2-5,TRBD2,NA,TRBV7-3,TGTGCCAGCAGCCTCAGGGGAGCGGGACTAGGGGAGACCCAGTACTTC,CASSLRGAGLGETQYF
TRBJ1-1,NA,NA,TRBV7-9,TGTGCCAGCACCTCGGAACAGAAATCGAACACTGAAGCTTTCTTT,CASTSEQKSNTEAFF
TRBJ1-2,TRBD1,NA,TRBV19,TGTGCCAGTAGCGCCTGGGGACAGGTCAACTATGGCTACACCTTC,CASSAWGQVNYGYTF
TRBJ2-3,TRBD2,NA,TRBV7-2,TGTGCCAGCAGCCAAGCGGGGGGGCGAACAGATACGCAGTATTTT,CASSQAGGRTDTQYF
TRBJ1-6,TRBD1,NA,TRBV19,TGTGCCAGTAGTTCCGAAACAGGGGGCGGGAACCATTCACCCCTCCACTTT,CASSSETGGGNHSPLHF
TRBJ1-1,NA,NA,TRBV11-2,TGTGCCAGCAGCGCGACAGCCGTGAACACTGAAGCTTTCTTT,CASSATAVNTEAFF
TRBJ2-7,NA,NA,TRBV28,TGTGCCAGCACCCAGGGGACCTACATAAGGGGGACCACCGCCTACGAGCAGTACTTC,CASTQGTYIRGTTAYEQYF
TRBJ1-5,NA,NA,TRBV12-3/TRBV12-4,TGTGCCAGCAGTTTATGGGCCCAGCCCCAGCATTTT,CASSLWAQPQHF
TRBJ2-7,NA,NA,TRBV5-1,TGCGCCAGCAGCTTGGATATCCACAGGGCCGTGTCCTACGAGCAGTACTTC,CASSLDIHRAVSYEQYF
TRBJ1-5,NA,NA,TRBV30,TGTGCCTGGAGTGGGCCCCGTTATAGCAATCAGCCCCAGCATTTT,CAWSGPRYSNQPQHF
TRBJ2-1,NA,NA,TRBV7-3,TGTGCCAGCAGCCATTTACAGGGTGATGAGCAGTTCTTC,CASSHLQGDEQFF
TRBJ2-1,NA,NA,TRBV14,TGTGCCAGCAGCCGCTCGATATTGGGCGAGCAGTTCTTC,CASSRSILGEQFF
TRBJ2-1,TRBD1,NA,TRBV7-9,TGTGCCAGCAGCCCATCGGGGACAGGGGCGAGGGGTATTAACGATGAGCAGTTCTTC,CASSPSGTGARGINDEQFF